The 8 T cell receptor beta chains presented below share a single source sample, sequenced in a study of post-analysis software for immune sequencing data. General study results and limits: Patients had higher frequencies than controls of about five TRBV segments, including TRBV5-6, TRBV5-1 and TRBV20-1.

Antigens of these TCRs are unknown. cDNA libraries for TCR beta contained unique molecular identifiers. Each CDR3 protein gets one entry after TCRdb re-called the PCR reads with MiXCR. The table has more than 450,000 distinct CDR3 sequences, 44% seen once. Sequenced material: blood. The source of these receptors is a girl between 10 and 17 years old with multiple sclerosis.

This clonotype was picked up a small number of times. V gene TRBV12-3 or TRBV12-4 combines with J gene TRBJ2-1; perhaps TRBD2 as D (6 bases). The CDR3 has 15 residues. Trimming removed 3 bases at V and 5 bases at J, with 14 bases between. The DNA for the CDR3 is TGTGCCAGCAGTTTTTTCGGGAGTAAGCACAATGAGCAGTTCTTC. Translated: CASSFFGSKHNEQFF.

This sequence joins TRBV7-9 and TRBJ1-5; D possibly corresponds to TRBD1 (6 bases). The CDR3 has 16 residues. V lost 1 base, J lost 4 bases, and 14 bases lay in between. Germline-derived CDR1 and CDR2 are SEHNR and FQNEAQ (reference sequence). In DNA, the CDR3 is TGTGCCAGCAGCTTAGTGGGGGGCCAGGGGAATCAGCCCCAGCATTTT. Translating gives CASSLVGGQGNQPQHF.

Only a few counts were recorded for this clonotype. In DNA, the CDR3 is TGCGCCAGCAGCCAAGAGCGGGGACTAGGAGAGACCCAGTACTTC. It is translated as CASSQERGLGETQYF. The chain is built from TRBV4-1 and TRBJ2-5; TRBD2 agrees at 8 bases. The CDR3 extends over 15 amino acids. V shed 0 bases and J 4 bases; nucleotides not matched to a gene: 4. Per germline, CDR1 MGHRA and CDR2 YSYEKL.

This rearrangement joins TRBV25-1 to TRBJ1-4; D unresolved. The germline gives CDR1 MGHDK, CDR2 SYGVNS. V gave up 0 bases and J gave up 3 bases, with 11 bases separating them. The CDR3 length is 16 residues. The CDR3 DNA reads TGTGCCAGCAGTGAATATGGAGGGTTTTCTAATGAAAAACTGTTTTTT. It is translated as CASSEYGGFSNEKLFF.

The chain is built from TRBV27 and TRBJ1-5; no clear D. Trimming removed 8 bases from V and 5 bases from J, with 19 bases in between. Germline V gene data show CDR1 as MNHEY and CDR2 as SMNVEV (reference sequence). This CDR3 comprises 15 residues. The CDR3 region has the DNA TGTGCCAGCGGGCCGACTTGGAGTGAAGATCAGCCCCAGCATTTT. Amino acid sequence: CASGPTWSEDQPQHF.

The chain joins TRBV6-5 to TRBJ1-4, with a possible D match to TRBD1 (6 bases). The length of the CDR3 is 15 residues. Trimming took 2 bases from V and 7 from J, leaving 14 bases between them. The germline gives CDR1 MNHEY, CDR2 SVGAGI. The chain's CDR3 is CASSYKGGRSEKLFF. Written as DNA, the CDR3 is TGTGCCAGCAGTTACAAGGGGGGTAGAAGTGAAAAACTGTTTTTT.

The V call is TRBV12-3 or TRBV12-4, the J call TRBJ2-5; D may be TRBD1 or TRBD2 (5 bases each). This CDR3 has 13 amino acids. V was clipped by 6 bases and J by 1 base, with 9 bases between them. The CDR3 DNA is TGTGCCAGCAGGGGACCATTCCAAGAGACCCAGTACTTC. Amino acid sequence: CASRGPFQETQYF.

The chain recombines TRBV27 with TRBJ2-1, with 12 bases matching TRBD2. Germline CDR1 MNHEY, CDR2 SMNVEV (reference sequence). V gave up 2 bases and J gave up 7 bases; unmatched junction bases: 3. The CDR3 loop spans 15 amino acids. The CDR3 loop reads CASSLLAGGDNEQFF. For the CDR3, the DNA is TGTGCCAGCAGTTTACTAGCGGGAGGGGATAATGAGCAGTTCTTC.